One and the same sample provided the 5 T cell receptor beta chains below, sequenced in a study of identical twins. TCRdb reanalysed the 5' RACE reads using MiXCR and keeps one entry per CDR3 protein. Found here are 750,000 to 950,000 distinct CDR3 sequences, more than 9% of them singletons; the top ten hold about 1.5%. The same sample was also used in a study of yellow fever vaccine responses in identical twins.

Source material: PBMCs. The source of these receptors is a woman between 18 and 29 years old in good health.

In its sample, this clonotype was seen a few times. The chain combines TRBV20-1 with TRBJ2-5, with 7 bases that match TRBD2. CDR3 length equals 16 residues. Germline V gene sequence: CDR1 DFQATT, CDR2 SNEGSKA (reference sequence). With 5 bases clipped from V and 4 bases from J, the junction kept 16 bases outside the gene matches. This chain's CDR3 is CSAPILLAARGETQYF. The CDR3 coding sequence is TGCAGTGCTCCAATCCTTCTAGCGGCGCGGGGAGAGACCCAGTACTTC.

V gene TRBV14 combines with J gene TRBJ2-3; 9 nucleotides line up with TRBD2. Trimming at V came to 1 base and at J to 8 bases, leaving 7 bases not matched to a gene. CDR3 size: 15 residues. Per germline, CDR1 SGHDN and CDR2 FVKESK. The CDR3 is CASSQVGSGGATQYF. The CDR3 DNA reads TGTGCCAGCAGCCAAGTTGGTAGCGGGGGTGCTACGCAGTATTTT.

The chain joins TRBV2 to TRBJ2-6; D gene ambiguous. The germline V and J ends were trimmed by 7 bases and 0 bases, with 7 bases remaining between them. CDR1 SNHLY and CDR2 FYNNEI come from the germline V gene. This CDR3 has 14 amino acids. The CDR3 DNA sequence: TGTGCCAGCAATTGGGTCTCTGGGGCCAACGTCCTGACTTTC. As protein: CASNWVSGANVLTF. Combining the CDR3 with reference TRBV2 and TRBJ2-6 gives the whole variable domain EPEVTQTPSHQVTQMGQEVILRCVPISNHLYFYWYRQILGQKVEFLVSFYNNEISEKSEIFDDQFSVERPDGSNFTLKIRSTKLEDSAMYFCASNWVSGANVLTFGAGSRLTVL.

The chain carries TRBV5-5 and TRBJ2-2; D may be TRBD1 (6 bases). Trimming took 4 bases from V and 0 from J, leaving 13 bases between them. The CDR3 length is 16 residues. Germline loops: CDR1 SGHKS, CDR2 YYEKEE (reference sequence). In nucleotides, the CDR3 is TGTGCCAGCAGCCCCGGGGACACGTCGAACACCGGGGAGCTGTTTTTT. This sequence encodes CASSPGDTSNTGELFF.

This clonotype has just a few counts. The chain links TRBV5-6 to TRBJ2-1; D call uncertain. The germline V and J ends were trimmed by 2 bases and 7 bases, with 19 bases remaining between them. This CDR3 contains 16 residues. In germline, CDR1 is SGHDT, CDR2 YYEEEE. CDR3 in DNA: TGTGCCAGCAGCTTTCTCCGTGACACATTCGGGAATGAGCAGTTCTTC. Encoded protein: CASSFLRDTFGNEQFF.